Listed here is a single TCR beta chain. The antigen is not known. This specimen comes from a study of CD4 T cells in relation to SARS-CoV-2 and coronaviruses. Study-wide results and caveats: Compared with monoreactive clones, crossreactive clones showed significantly weaker SARS-CoV-2 expansion.

CD4+ T cells from unexposed donors were obtained before the COVID-19 pandemic (2011-2018). After roughly ten days of culture, CD4+ T cells were isolated. Here immunoSEQ multiplex PCR was the method, and the copy in TCRdb shows in-frame clones only, minus some. The sample lists tens of thousands of clones, roughly 78% occurring once. This receptor was taken from a human donor in good health. The source material was CD4+ T cells from PBMCs, cultured in vitro.

The CDR3 DNA reads as TGTGCCAGCAGCTTTTCCCTCAGGGACCCAAGGCAGTATTTT. Translated: CASSFSLRDPRQYF. V usage is TRBV7-9 and J usage is TRBJ2-3, with D perhaps matching TRBD1 or TRBD2 (5 bases each). CDR1 SEHNR and CDR2 FQNEAQ come from the germline V gene (reference sequence). Trimming stripped 3 bases from V and 11 bases from J, with 18 bases between. The CDR3 is made up of 14 amino acids.